This T cell receptor beta chain was identified in a study of monozygotic twins with inflammatory bowel disease. cDNA encoding TCRalpha and TCRbeta underwent two nested PCRs of about 15 and 9 cycles, each of which was followed by bead purification. TCRdb re-called the 5' RACE reads and gives one entry per CDR3 protein, without DNA. This sample's clone table lists under 200,000 distinct CDR3 sequences. This CDR3 is 14 amino acids long. Germline loops: CDR1 MNHEY, CDR2 SVGAGI. The chain couples TRBV6-5 to TRBJ1-2; TCRdb indicates TRBD1, and absent DNA this call remains unverified. The source of this sequence is a human donor with ulcerative colitis or Crohn's disease, or a healthy co-twin of an affected twin (not recorded which). Input material: blood. CDR3 protein: CASSSDRLIYGYTF.